These 14 T cell receptor beta chains were sequenced from one sample in a study of T cells in severe cutaneous drug reactions. TCR subtype-specific primers in iRepertoire multiplex PCR prepared libraries for bulk and single-cell sequencing. TCRdb processed the multiplex PCR reads again and assigns one entry to each CDR3 protein, with no DNA. Here the sample table reports 7,000 or so distinct CDR3 sequences. Carbamazepine had induced Stevens-Johnson syndrome or toxic epidermal necrolysis in the sequenced donors. The sequenced sample was cells from a skin blister. The source is a human donor with toxic epidermal necrolysis, a severe cutaneous drug reaction.

The gene calls are TRBV14 and TRBJ2-7; the TCRdb call, TRBD1, lacks DNA for checking. This CDR3 contains 11 residues. Germline lookup yields CDR1 SGHDN and CDR2 FVKESK. CDR3 sequence reads: CASSSMGPTNF.

J is TRBJ2-2 and V is TRBV5-6; without DNA, the TCRdb call of TRBD1 cannot be checked. This CDR3 is built from 13 residues. Germline V gene sequence: CDR1 SGHDT, CDR2 YYEEEE. The CDR3 loop is CASSLRRVGELFF. The complete variable domain, with remaining parts taken from reference TRBV5-6 and TRBJ2-2, reads DAGVTQSPTHLIKTRGQQVTLRCSPKSGHDTVSWYQQALGQGPQFIFQYYEEEERQRGNFPDRFSGHQFPNYSSELNVNALLLGDSALYLCASSLRRVGELFFGEGSRLTVL.

The rearrangement joins TRBV4-3 to TRBJ1-1; TCRdb's D gene call, TRBD1, goes unchecked for lack of DNA. Germline loops: CDR1 LGHNA, CDR2 YSLEER. The CDR3 has 16 residues. The CDR3 is CASSQDLGQGASEAFF.

This sequence joins TRBV20-1 and TRBJ2-7. Germline V gives CDR1 DFQATT, CDR2 SNEGSKA (reference sequence). The CDR3 has 13 amino acids. The CDR3 loop is CSARLVGPYEQYF.

The chain joins TRBV12-3 or TRBV12-4 to TRBJ2-1. The CDR3 consists of 15 residues. CDR3 sequence: CASSGGPSSYNEQFF.

The chain recombines TRBV7-9 with TRBJ2-2; TCRdb names TRBD1, which stays unverified in the absence of DNA. The CDR3 is 16 residues long. Germline V gene lookup returns CDR1 SEHNR and CDR2 FQNEAQ (reference sequence). CDR3 sequence reads: CASSLNSRGNTGELFF.

Its frequency marks this clonotype as large. CDR3 residues: CAILYPGLYNEQFF. The chain carries TRBV2 and TRBJ2-1; TCRdb selects TRBD1, and the lack of DNA leaves this call unchecked. The CDR3 extends over 14 amino acids. The germline V gene has CDR1 SNHLY and CDR2 FYNNEI.

This chain connects TRBV2 to TRBJ1-5; checking the TCRdb D call of TRBD1 is not possible without DNA. This CDR3 spans 15 amino acids. Per the germline V gene, CDR1 is SNHLY and CDR2 is FYNNEI. This CDR3 is CASTPGQGPNQPQHF.

This chain connects TRBV7-8 to TRBJ2-1; TCRdb's D call, TRBD2, is unchecked because there is no DNA. The V gene's germline CDR1 is SGHVS and CDR2 FQNEAQ. The CDR3 runs 17 residues. CDR3 residues: CASSSNPGLATGHEQFF.

The rearrangement links TRBV28 to TRBJ1-2; TCRdb's D call of TRBD1 is untestable without DNA. CDR1 is MDHEN and CDR2 is SYDVKM in the germline V gene. CDR3 length: 17 residues. The chain's CDR3 is CASSFTLRQGKAYGYTF.

CDR3 loop: CAVITRATSYEQYF. V gene TRBV28 combines with J gene TRBJ2-7; the D call from TCRdb, TRBD2, cannot be confirmed without DNA. This CDR3 is 14 amino acids long. The germline V gene encodes CDR1 MDHEN and CDR2 SYDVKM.

CDR3 amino acids: CASSPLMLDSPLHF. The chain is built from TRBV9 and TRBJ1-6; TCRdb calls TRBD1, which cannot be checked without DNA. In germline, CDR1 is SGDLS, CDR2 YYNGEE. CDR3 length: 14 amino acids.

The V and J genes are TRBV18 and TRBJ2-3; TCRdb names TRBD2, which stays unverified in the absence of DNA. This CDR3 contains 12 residues. The germline V gene encodes CDR1 KGHSH and CDR2 LQKENI. The chain's CDR3 is CASSLGENTQYF.

V is TRBV5-1 and J is TRBJ2-7; there is no DNA to check the TCRdb D call of TRBD2. There are 16 residues in the CDR3. CDR1 is SGHRS and CDR2 is YFSETQ in the germline V gene. The CDR3 protein is CASSSARGSPSYEQYF.